The clone carrying this T cell receptor (beta chain) showed up just a few times. Measured with immunoSEQ multiplex PCR; TCRdb has only the in-frame clones, and not every one. The sample records roughly 240,000 clones, more than 70% being singletons. This record belongs to a study of blood T cell repertoires in COVID-19. The origin of this receptor is a woman in her thirties or forties with acute COVID-19. Input material: PBMCs or T cells enriched from blood (not recorded which).

The CDR3 region has the DNA TGTGCCAGCAGCTTAGTAGGGGCCAGGGGGGGCTACACCTTC. It encodes CASSLVGARGGYTF. The rearrangement links TRBV7-8 to TRBJ1-2; TRBD1 matches at 7 bases. Germline CDR1 is SGHVS and CDR2 is FQNEAQ. V shed 1 base and J 8 bases; nucleotides not matched to a gene: 7. The CDR3 sequence is 14 residues long.